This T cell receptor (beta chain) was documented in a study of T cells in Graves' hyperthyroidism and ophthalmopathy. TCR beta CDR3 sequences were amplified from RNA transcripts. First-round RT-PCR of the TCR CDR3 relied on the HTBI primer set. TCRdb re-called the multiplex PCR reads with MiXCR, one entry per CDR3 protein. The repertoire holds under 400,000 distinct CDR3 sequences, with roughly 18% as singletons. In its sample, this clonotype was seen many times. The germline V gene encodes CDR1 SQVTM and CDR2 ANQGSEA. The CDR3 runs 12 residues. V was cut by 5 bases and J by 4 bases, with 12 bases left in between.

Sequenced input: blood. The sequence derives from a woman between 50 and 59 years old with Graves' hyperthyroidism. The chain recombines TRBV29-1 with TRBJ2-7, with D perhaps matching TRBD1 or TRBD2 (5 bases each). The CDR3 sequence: CSVLAGRYEQYF. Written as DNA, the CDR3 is TGCAGCGTTCTAGCAGGGCGGTACGAGCAGTACTTC.